This TCR beta chain was identified in a study of neurological immune-mediated disorders. Germline lookup yields CDR1 MNHEY and CDR2 SMNVEV (reference sequence). The length of the CDR3 is 16 residues. The ends were cut back, 6 bases at V and 2 bases at J, with 20 bases in the middle. This clonotype was seen a handful of times. No antigen is known for it. Study findings and constraints: The multiple sclerosis repertoire cluster had no clinical or MRI feature associated with it. Patients with HTLV-1-associated myelopathy had the highest level of TCR clonal expansion, whereas patients with multiple sclerosis had the lowest level, falling beneath the level found in healthy controls.

Synthesis of cDNA was carried out by template-switch 5'RACE. The reaction used 10-nucleotide random UMIs. TCRdb processed the 5' RACE reads anew with MiXCR; each CDR3 protein has one entry. This sample has about 95,000 distinct CDR3 sequences, with approximately 3.3% found just once. The chain joins TRBV27 to TRBJ2-7; tentative D call: TRBD1 (5 bases). The sample was PBMCs. The receptor comes from a woman aged 18-30 years with multiple sclerosis. The CDR3 coding sequence is TGTGCCAGCAGGATCTCGAAAGGGGAACCCGCCTACGAGCAGTACTTC. Amino acids: CASRISKGEPAYEQYF.